Presented here are 2 T cell receptor beta chains from one specimen sequenced in a study of blood T cell repertoires in COVID-19. Using immunoSEQ multiplex PCR, the repertoire was profiled, and TCRdb retains in-frame clones only, with some absent. Of approximately 290,000 clones in the sample, roughly 90% were seen once. Sequencing input: peripheral blood. These receptors were collected from a woman in her sixties or seventies with acute or convalescent COVID-19.

The J gene is TRBJ2-2, the V gene TRBV10-2, with D hard to call. The CDR3 is made up of 15 amino acids. Looked up from germline, CDR1 is WSHSY and CDR2 is SAAADI. V lost 5 bases and J lost 4, with 14 bases in between. The CDR3: CASSSDSFSTGELFF. The CDR3 nucleotides are TGCGCCAGCAGTTCTGACTCTTTTTCCACCGGGGAGCTGTTTTTT.

V gene TRBV28 combines with J gene TRBJ1-4; maybe TRBD1 (6 bases). Germline lookup yields CDR1 MDHEN and CDR2 SYDVKM. V gave up 5 bases and J gave up 8 bases, with 15 bases separating them. The CDR3 runs to 14 residues. The CDR3 DNA reads as TGTGCCAGCAGTGGGGGGGGCGTACAGGAAAAACTGTTTTTT. This codes for CASSGGGVQEKLFF.